The sequence of this T cell receptor (beta chain) was determined in a study of OX40 agonist ivuxolimab in advanced cancers. This clone occurred a few times. Only in-frame clones appear in the TCRdb table, and some are missing; sequencing was by immunoSEQ multiplex PCR. Of about 26,000 clones in the sample, roughly four fifths were seen once. The CDR3 runs to 14 residues. Trimming left V 5 bases short and J 1 base short, with 12 bases between. Germline CDR1 and CDR2: SNHLY and FYNNEI. This chain joins TRBV2 and TRBJ2-7; no clear D gene. Sequencing used CD4+ or CD8+ T cells sorted from blood, obtained in a trial of the OX40 agonist ivuxolimab. This receptor was identified in an adult with an advanced solid tumor such as melanoma, head and neck, liver or kidney cancer. The CDR3: CASSMADKSYEQYF. For the CDR3, the DNA is TGTGCCAGCAGTATGGCGGATAAGTCCTACGAGCAGTACTTC.